This record covers a single T cell receptor beta chain. The antigen is unknown. Deletions cut 0 bases from V and 8 bases from J, with 16 bases between. Germline V gene sequence: CDR1 MNHNS, CDR2 SASEGT. The CDR3 runs to 16 residues. The data were taken from a study of blood T cells in healthy people across ages. A second PCR of roughly 6 to 12 cycles used a sample-barcoded 5' primer and a J-beta primer mix. Every single cDNA molecule received a tag from a template-switch adaptor with 12 random nucleotides. TCRdb re-called the 5' RACE reads with MiXCR, one entry per CDR3 protein. This table holds fewer than 1.5 million distinct CDR3 sequences, roughly 40% found once. General study results and limits: Whereas aged donors had fewer naive CD4+ cells, long-lived donors had more of them and higher diversity. From one million sequenced T cells, diversity estimates were lower bounds.

Each sample yielded at least 6.5 million isolated PBMCs. The chain carries TRBV6-1 and TRBJ2-2; D is uncertain. This clonotype originated in a woman aged 18-30 years in good health. Sequencing used blood. CDR3 region: CASSEAAYYPWGELFF. CDR3 in DNA: TGTGCCAGCAGTGAAGCAGCGTACTACCCCTGGGGGGAGCTGTTTTTT.